This TCR beta chain was identified during a study of T cells in Graves' hyperthyroidism and ophthalmopathy. Study outcomes and limitations: Ophthalmopathy was identified by the model a median approximately 6.9 months ahead of onset. Blood shared most expanded thyroid clonotypes above 0.001.

Those with hyperthyroidism were 18 to 65 years old, newly diagnosed, and ill for under 2 months. Investigators excluded patients with uncontrolled infection, other autoimmune disease, pregnancy or lactation. This clonotype was recorded many times. Antigen: not known. Template material for amplifying TCR beta CDR3 regions consisted of RNA transcripts. TCR CDR3 regions were first amplified by RT-PCR with HTBI primers. TCRdb itself ran the multiplex PCR reads through MiXCR, one entry per CDR3 protein. The table records some 200,000 distinct CDR3 sequences, around a sixth of them present only once. Trimming removed 6 bases from V and 4 bases from J, with 15 bases in between. CDR1 and CDR2 (germline): SNHLY, FYNNEI. The CDR3 has 14 residues.

Sequencing input: blood. This clonotype was sampled from a woman between 50 and 59 years old with Graves' hyperthyroidism. The rearrangement joins TRBV2 to TRBJ1-2; D remains unclear. The DNA for the CDR3 is TGTGCCAGCAGATCTAATACTATGCGCTATGGCTACACCTTC. Its protein is CASRSNTMRYGYTF.